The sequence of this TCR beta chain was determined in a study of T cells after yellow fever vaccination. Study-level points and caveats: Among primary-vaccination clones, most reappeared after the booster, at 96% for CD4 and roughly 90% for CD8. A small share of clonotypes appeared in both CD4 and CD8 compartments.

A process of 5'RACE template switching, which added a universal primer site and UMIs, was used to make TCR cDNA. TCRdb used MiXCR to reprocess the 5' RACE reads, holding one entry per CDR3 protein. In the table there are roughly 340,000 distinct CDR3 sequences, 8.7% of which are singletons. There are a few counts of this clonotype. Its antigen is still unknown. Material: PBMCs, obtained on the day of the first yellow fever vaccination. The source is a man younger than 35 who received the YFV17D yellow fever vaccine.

This CDR3 is CSASPQGPNTEAFF. The CDR3 DNA sequence: TGCAGTGCTAGCCCCCAGGGGCCGAACACTGAAGCTTTCTTT. The chain combines TRBV20-1 with TRBJ1-1, with a tentative D call TRBD1 (6 bases). Trimming pared 3 bases from V and 1 base from J, leaving 12 bases between. This CDR3 spans 14 amino acids. CDR1 is DFQATT, CDR2 SNEGSKA, per germline (reference sequence).